The text below deals with one T cell receptor beta chain. Its target is unknown. This sample is drawn from a study of cytomegalovirus exposure and HLA in healthy donors. Study as a whole: Of 350 to 400 genotyped donors, about 81% grouped in the Caucasian-associated ancestry cluster. Study-wide findings and caveats: In a later analysis, compared with equally common non-associated chains, HLA-associated beta chains were more expanded.

This CDR3 has 13 amino acids. Trimming shortened V by 6 bases and J by 8 bases, and 15 bases separated the two germline ends. Germline-derived CDR1 and CDR2 are SGHRS and YFSETQ. PCR employed 60 Vbeta and 13 Jbeta primers. Sequencing was performed with immunoSEQ multiplex PCR; in TCRdb, only in-frame clones are kept and a portion is missing. The sample lists some 200,000 clones, roughly four fifths occurring once. Sequenced sample: PBMCs. The source of this sequence is a woman in her late teens or twenties in good health and CMV-seronegative. The rearrangement uses TRBV5-1 and TRBJ2-1; tentative D call: TRBD2 (6 bases). The CDR3 protein is CASTRRGGDEQFF. CDR3 nucleotide sequence: TGCGCCAGCACCCGGCGGGGCGGCGATGAGCAGTTCTTC.